This T cell receptor (beta chain) stems from a study of regulatory T cells in long-lasting Graves disease (dated by TCRdb to the early 2020s). About the investigation overall: Patients with newly diagnosed Graves' disease had been on antithyroid drugs for under 3 months. A total of roughly 35 samples underwent TCR sequencing: roughly 13 from persistent and approximately 20 from newly diagnosed Graves' disease patients. The study took place in China and was registered as a clinical trial. Persistent Graves' disease patients were compared with newly diagnosed Graves' disease patients by peripheral blood TCR sequencing and RNA sequencing. Here is what the overall study found, with its caveats: Preferential use of TRBV28, TRBJ1-2 and TRBJ2-5 was observed in persistent disease, whereas TRBV20-1 and TRBJ2-1 were favored in newly diagnosed disease. The small sample size was acknowledged by the authors as a limitation that may reduce accuracy. More public clonotypes were shared among persistent patients (under 3,000) than among newly diagnosed patients (roughly 960). Compared with newly diagnosed patients, persistent Graves' disease patients had lower TCR Shannon entropy and fewer highly expanded clones, which suggests clonal expansion. Because the primary lesion, thyroid tissue, could not be accessed, the study looked at peripheral blood alone. Only the TCR beta chain was sequenced and analyzed.

In this sample, this clonotype turned up many times. Which antigen it targets is not known. Base qualities are not at hand, and no much larger clone is one base apart. Read against the paper, the sample's time point label means: newly diagnosed GD, antithyroid drugs for less than 3 months. For both TCR sequencing and RNA sequencing, RNA was extracted from PBMCs in TRIzol. Graves' disease was diagnosed according to American Thyroid Association guidelines. Patients for the study were recruited at an endocrinology department in Xi'an, China. From each patient, around 9 milliliters of peripheral blood was collected into an EDTA anticoagulant tube. Ficoll Paque Plus density gradient separation was used to isolate PBMCs, and no further T cell sorting was performed. RNA quality was checked with an Agilent 2100 Bioanalyzer and agarose gel, and concentration with a NanoDrop 2000. Trimming removed 7 bases from V and 4 bases from J; the gene matches leave 13 bases unexplained. The CDR3 has 16 amino acids, counting the end cysteine and phenylalanine. CDR3 DNA is the only sequence kept; it has 48 bases, read in frame from the first base. CDR1 and CDR2, per the germline V gene (reference sequence), are LGHDT and YNNKEL.

The library relied on multiplex PCR. Instrument used: Illumina HiSeq 4000. To build TCR beta libraries, CDR3 regions were amplified by Arm-PCR using iRepertoire HTBI primers. Gel purification was performed on PCR products prior to sequencing. Regarding the original processing steps: Gene usage analysis of CDR3 amino acid clonotypes used the 62 TRBV and about 14 TRBJ segments found across samples. COPE and FqMerger were used to merge filtered high-quality paired reads into contigs. BLAST was used to align contigs to IMGT TRBV, TRBD and TRBJ reference genes, and CDR3 was defined according to IMGT. Any clonotype with a frequency above 0.1% was counted as a highly expanded clone. Shannon entropy was used to measure repertoire diversity, and the Gini coefficient was used to measure V-J evenness. A clonotype was considered public if more than one individual shared it. TCRdb reprocessing: public reads trimmed at Q25 with fastp, clones called with MiXCR, in-frame beta chains kept. Each entry is one CDR3 protein sequence, shown with its most common DNA and genes. The V and J calls and clone size are TCRdb's, not the authors'. The sample includes some 330,000 distinct CDR3 sequences, with about an eighth observed a single time. The biggest ten clones account for 18% of the sample.

The same specimen was also included in a second study, on T cells in Graves' hyperthyroidism and ophthalmopathy. Looking at the second paper: A patient counted as having stable Graves' hyperthyroidism if no progression to ophthalmopathy occurred over 18 months of follow-up. The hyperthyroidism patients were between 18 and 65 years old and newly diagnosed, with a disease duration of less than 2 months. The study excluded patients with uncontrolled infections, other autoimmune diseases, pregnancy or lactation. Clinical symptoms, serum thyroxine and TRAb, thyroid ultrasound, and orbital computed tomography formed the basis for the diagnoses. A first-round RT-PCR of the TCR CDR3 used the HTBI primer set with the Qiagen OneStep RT-PCR kit. Blood samples also contained most of the expanded thyroid clonotypes (frequency above 0.001), which suggests that blood repertoires may reflect thyroid immune responses. Ophthalmopathy was separated from stable hyperthyroidism by a 13 V-J signature model, with approximately 90% sensitivity and just over 81% specificity obtained in cross-validation and 80%/75% obtained in testing. During validation, the model predicted progression to ophthalmopathy a median of approximately 7 months ahead of onset, with approximately 71% sensitivity and almost 75% specificity. To identify distinguishing TCR V-J signatures, a discovery cohort of around 98 patients was used, comprising roughly 45 with Graves' ophthalmopathy and 57 with stable Graves' hyperthyroidism. Whether ophthalmopathy could be predicted prospectively was tested in an independent validation cohort made up of approximately 19 hyperthyroidism patients plus 17 patients who later progressed to ophthalmopathy. The 95 to 100 discovery patients were divided at random into training and test sets in a 7:3 ratio. The study also compared thyroid tissue and blood T-cell repertoires from several Graves' hyperthyroidism patients. After sampling, hyperthyroidism patients received methimazole starting at 30 mg daily, and ophthalmopathy patients received high-dose intravenous methylprednisolone. Libraries were constructed in a second round of multiplex PCR, after which size selection and purification were carried out. The libraries were sequenced on an Illumina HiSeq2000 using paired-end 100 bp reads. SOAPnuke was used to process the raw data, with reads discarded if the reads contained adapters or uncalled bases, had a mean Phred below 15, or lacked an exact constant-primer or identifier match. COPE v1.2.5 was used to merge the high-quality paired reads, and each unique nucleotide sequence was defined as a clonotype. MiTCR v1.1 was used to align the clonotypes against IMGT TRBV, TRBD and TRBJ reference segments. Only V-J combinations with frequency above 0.0001, covering 99% to 99.2% of repertoires, were analysed. The TCS score was defined as the ratio of F50 (clonal expansion) to E x V (chaos), calculated using BLOSUM62-based TCRdist between CDR3 peptides within each V-J. Welch's t-statistics and random forest reduced fewer than 600 V-J features to 13, which were used in a naive Bayes classifier (R e1071). No statistical method was used to set the sample size in advance, and investigators knew the group allocation. The paper reports TCR Vbeta CDR3 sequencing of more than 120 peripheral blood samples: 43 ophthalmopathy, 75 to 80 hyperthyroidism and approximately 17 progressor patients.

The sequence came from a woman between 18 and 30 years old with Graves disease. Donor details come from another sample of the same person, matched by shared clones. Specimen: peripheral blood mononuclear cells (PBMCs), collected at new diagnosis, from a patient treated with antithyroid drugs. The V and J genes are TRBV3-1 and TRBJ2-1, with 7 bases in between that match TRBD2. This receptor has the CDR3 CASTGGRVARYNEQFF. In nucleotides, the sequence is TGTGCCAGCACAGGCGGGAGAGTGGCAAGGTACAATGAGCAGTTCTTC.